This T cell receptor beta chain is drawn from a study of cytomegalovirus exposure and HLA in healthy donors. Study-wide results and limits: Presence/absence analyses assumed roughly uniform sequencing depth across donors, which may not hold.

CDR1 MNHEY and CDR2 SMNVEV come from the germline V gene (reference sequence). The CDR3 spans 15 residues. With 3 bases removed from V and 1 base from J, the gap between germline ends came to 12 bases. As regards this clone: Its antigen is not known.

The PCR made use of 60 Vbeta and 13 Jbeta primers. The repertoire was sequenced with immunoSEQ multiplex PCR; TCRdb's copy has only in-frame clones and lacks some. The sample has roughly 190,000 clones, approximately 70% seen once. The rearrangement joins TRBV27 to TRBJ1-2, with D perhaps matching TRBD1 (6 bases). Sequenced material: PBMCs. This receptor was identified in a woman under 40 in good health and CMV-seropositive. CDR3 nucleotide sequence: TGTGCCAGCAGTTTTGGGGGGGCCAGTAACTATGGCTACACCTTC. Protein product: CASSFGGASNYGYTF.